These 25 T cell receptor beta chains originate from one sample sequenced in a study of T cell repertoires in aging, cancer and after chemotherapy. Amplification of TCR beta used genomic DNA extracted from peripheral blood. TRB rearrangements spanning V, D and J were amplified using mixed TRB-A/B primers. One entry per CDR3 protein results from TCRdb running MiXCR on the multiplex PCR reads. The sample holds about 680 distinct CDR3 sequences, approximately 22% seen once. The sample taken for sequencing was blood. These receptor sequences come from a human donor in good health.

Relative to its sample, this clonotype is hyperexpanded. The CDR3 reads CASSPGRGIYGYTF. CDR3 sequence (DNA): TGTGCCAGCTCACCAGGCAGAGGGATCTATGGCTACACCTTC. This chain links TRBV18 with TRBJ1-2, with D unresolved. CDR3 length equals 14 residues. The V gene's germline CDR1 is KGHSH and CDR2 LQKENI. Trimming took 2 bases from V and 4 from J, leaving 11 bases between them.

Regarding this clonotype: This may be a read error: a much more frequent sequence differs by one nucleotide. The chain carries TRBV6-4 and TRBJ2-3; TRBD1 matches 7 bases. The CDR3 is 14 amino acids. Germline CDR1 is MRHNA and CDR2 is SNTAGT. CDR3 loop: CASSDSGGADAQYF. In DNA form, the CDR3 reads TGTGCCAGCAGTGACTCAGGGGGCGCAGATGCGCAGTATTTT.

This clonotype is termed medium-sized. This sequence joins TRBV12-3 or TRBV12-4 and TRBJ2-6; TRBD1 agrees at 7 bases. J gave up 2 bases and V 4 bases, and 2 bases lay outside the gene matches. The CDR3 consists of 15 residues. The CDR3 sequence is CASSWTGTGANVLTF. CDR3 coding DNA: TGTGCCAGCAGTTGGACAGGCACTGGGGCCAACGTCCTGACTTTC.

The gene calls are TRBV20-1 and TRBJ1-2; D uncertain. V was trimmed by 5 bases and J by 2 bases, leaving 15 bases between them. The CDR3 consists of 14 residues. CDR1 DFQATT and CDR2 SNEGSKA come from the germline V gene (reference sequence). CDR3 amino acids: CSAPGFTANYGYTF. In nucleotides, the CDR3 is TGCAGTGCTCCTGGATTTACAGCGAACTATGGCTACACCTTC.

The chain links TRBV24-1 to TRBJ2-7; tentatively, D is TRBD1 (6 bases). V was shortened by 6 bases and J by 4 bases, with 15 bases between the two germline ends. The germline V gene has CDR1 KGHDR and CDR2 SFDVKD. CDR3 size: 14 residues. CDR3 protein: CATSTGDKIYEQYF. In nucleotides, the CDR3 is TGTGCCACCAGTACTGGGGACAAAATATACGAGCAGTACTTC.

Turning to this clonotype: Given a much more abundant clone one base away, this may be a read error. CDR3 loop: CASSLAGPGGLFF. CDR3 coding DNA: TGTGCCAGCAGTTTGGCCGGGCCCGGGGGGCTGTTTTTT. This sequence joins TRBV12-3 or TRBV12-4 and TRBJ2-2, with D possibly matching TRBD2 (6 bases). This CDR3 region has 13 residues.

This clonotype was counted between two and nine times. The gene calls are TRBV11-2 and TRBJ2-2; TRBD2 aligns across 10 bases. The V and J ends lost 2 bases and 6 bases, in that order; junction bases with no gene match: 3. The germline gives CDR1 SGHAT, CDR2 FQNNGV. The CDR3 has 15 amino acids. Here the CDR3 DNA reads TGTGCCAGCAGCTTACGCCTAGCGGGAGCCGGGGAGCTGTTTTTT. Translation gives CASSLRLAGAGELFF.

The rearrangement uses TRBV4-3 and TRBJ1-4; D might be TRBD1 (5 bases). CDR1 is LGHNA, CDR2 YSLEER, per germline. The CDR3 length is 17 residues. Trimming shortened V by 4 bases and J by 7 bases, and 22 bases separated the two germline ends. The CDR3 DNA sequence: TGCGCCAGCAGCCTAACTAGGAGGGGAAGGTCAAGTGAAAAACTGTTTTTT. Protein sequence: CASSLTRRGRSSEKLFF.

This clonotype was seen more than once but under ten times. This chain joins TRBV12-3 or TRBV12-4 and TRBJ2-4, with a tentative D call TRBD2 (5 bases). The CDR3 sequence is 12 residues long. The V end lost 8 bases, the J end lost 7 bases, and 12 bases lay between the germline ends. The CDR3 bases are TGTGCCAGCGGGAACACGGGGAACATTCAGTACTTC. Translating gives CASGNTGNIQYF.

In its sample, this clonotype was seen a few times. The CDR3 sequence: CASSPLAGGPYEQYF. Here the CDR3 DNA reads TGTGCCAGCAGCCCTTTAGCGGGAGGGCCCTACGAGCAGTACTTC. The chain employs TRBV11-1 and TRBJ2-7; 11 bases are shared with TRBD2. The V gene's germline CDR1 is SGHAT and CDR2 FQDESV (reference sequence). This CDR3 comprises 15 residues. V dropped 5 bases and J dropped 2; count of bases not matched to a gene: 5.

This clonotype was seen only a few times. The chain carries TRBV20-1 and TRBJ1-6; a weak D match, TRBD1 (5 bases). The V end lost 0 bases, the J end lost 7 bases, and 13 bases lay between the germline ends. The CDR3 sequence is 15 residues long. Germline loops: CDR1 DFQATT, CDR2 SNEGSKA (reference sequence). CDR3 DNA: TGCAGTGCTAGAGATGGGGGGGTTACGAATTCACCCCTCCACTTT. Its translation is CSARDGGVTNSPLHF.

This clonotype came up a few times. The J gene is TRBJ2-7, the V gene TRBV7-9; 7 positions match TRBD1. This CDR3 has 14 amino acids. Germline CDR1 is SEHNR and CDR2 is FQNEAQ (reference sequence). V gave up 4 bases and J gave up 2 bases; unmatched junction bases: 5. CDR3 loop: CASSSSQGAYEQYF. The CDR3 DNA follows: TGTGCCAGCAGCTCCTCCCAGGGGGCCTACGAGCAGTACTTC. The full variable domain, its missing parts supplied by reference TRBV7-9 and TRBJ2-7, is DTGVSQNPRHKITKRGQNVTFRCDPISEHNRLYWYRQTLGQGPEFLTYFQNEAQLEKSRLLSDRFSAERPKGSFSTLEIQRTEQGDSAMYLCASSSSQGAYEQYFGPGTRLTVT.

This clonotype qualifies as medium-sized. The chain links TRBV20-1 to TRBJ2-7; D might be TRBD1 or TRBD2, each matching 5 bases. The CDR3 totals 15 residues. V was clipped by 3 bases and J by 2 bases, with 17 bases between them. Per germline, CDR1 DFQATT and CDR2 SNEGSKA (reference sequence). CDR3 loop: CSASPTGRNTYEQYF. The CDR3 DNA reads TGCAGTGCTAGCCCGACGGGACGTAACACCTACGAGCAGTACTTC.

The table lists this clonotype with a few counts. J is TRBJ2-7 and V is TRBV11-2; D gene ambiguous. Looked up from germline, CDR1 is SGHAT and CDR2 is FQNNGV. Trimming stripped 5 bases from V and 5 bases from J, with 7 bases between. The CDR3 length is 11 residues. The CDR3: CASSASHEQYF. CDR3 nucleotide sequence: TGTGCCAGCAGCGCGTCGCACGAGCAGTACTTC.

This clonotype ranks as medium-sized (0.01 to 0.1%). The V gene is TRBV6-5, the J gene TRBJ1-1; 7 bases agree with TRBD1. V shed 7 bases and J 4 bases; nucleotides not matched to a gene: 9. Germline V CDR1 and CDR2: MNHEY, SVGAGI. The CDR3 sequence is 14 residues long. The CDR3 DNA reads as TGTGCCAGCACTATCGGAGGGGGCACCACTGAAGCTTTCTTT. This sequence encodes CASTIGGGTTEAFF.

This clonotype showed up just a few times. V gene TRBV5-4 combines with J gene TRBJ2-2, with D possibly TRBD1 on 7 matching bases. Per the germline V gene, CDR1 is SGHNT and CDR2 is YYREEE (reference sequence). The CDR3 loop spans 16 amino acids. V shed 4 bases and J shed 6 bases, with 19 bases lying between them. The chain's CDR3 is CASSPQGGGWSGELFF. Written as DNA, the CDR3 is TGTGCCAGCAGCCCCCAAGGAGGGGGCTGGTCCGGGGAGCTGTTTTTT.

The chain combines TRBV11-2 with TRBJ2-7; D unclear. The germline CDR1 and CDR2 sequences are SGHAT and FQNNGV. Trimming removed 6 bases from V and 3 bases from J, with 15 bases in between. The length of the CDR3 is 14 residues. CDR3 coding DNA: TGTGCCAGCAGACCCATAGTAGGTCTCTACGAGCAGTACTTC. The encoded protein is CASRPIVGLYEQYF.

This clonotype appeared a single time. This chain connects TRBV20-1 to TRBJ1-5, with D tentatively TRBD1 (5 bases). Germline V CDR1 and CDR2: DFQATT, SNEGSKA (reference sequence). Trimming removed 5 bases from V and 5 bases from J, with 13 bases in between. The CDR3 covers 13 residues. The CDR3 DNA reads as TGCAGTGCTGGGACCGCTAATGATCAGCCCCAGCATTTT. The encoded protein is CSAGTANDQPQHF.

This clonotype is medium-sized by share. The chain links TRBV6-5 to TRBJ2-5; the D is unclear. Germline values: CDR1 MNHEY, CDR2 SVGAGI. The CDR3 totals 15 residues. Between the trimmed V and J ends, which lost 4 bases and 4 bases, there was a span of 16 bases. The CDR3 nucleotides are TGTGCCAGCAGTTCTCGTAACCAGTTCAGAGAGACCCAGTACTTC. It encodes CASSSRNQFRETQYF.

This clonotype qualifies as large. The rearrangement uses TRBV29-1 and TRBJ2-2; 11 bases fit TRBD2. The CDR3 has 14 residues. Germline V gene lookup returns CDR1 SQVTM and CDR2 ANQGSEA. V shed 7 bases and J 5 bases; nucleotides not matched to a gene: 6. CDR3 amino acids: CSALAGGVTGELFF. As DNA, the CDR3 is TGCAGCGCCTTAGCGGGAGGGGTGACCGGGGAGCTGTTTTTT.

V is TRBV27 and J is TRBJ2-1, with 12 nucleotides matching TRBD2. V shed 5 bases and J 13 bases; nucleotides not matched to a gene: 9. In germline, CDR1 is MNHEY, CDR2 SMNVEV (reference sequence). This CDR3 contains 14 residues. CDR3 nucleotide sequence: TGTGCCAGCAGTCCGGGACTAGCGGGCGTTACTCAGTTCTTC. It translates to CASSPGLAGVTQFF.

This clonotype is classed as medium-sized. The chain combines TRBV15 with TRBJ1-1, with 7 bases matching TRBD1. The trim removed 3 bases at V and 7 bases at J, leaving 2 bases unmatched. Germline CDR1 is LNHNV and CDR2 is YYDKDF (reference sequence). The CDR3 runs 12 residues. The CDR3 reads CATSRDRFEAFF. The CDR3 bases are TGTGCCACCAGCAGGGACAGGTTTGAAGCTTTCTTT. Based on the CDR3 plus reference TRBV15 and TRBJ1-1, the full variable domain is DAMVIQNPRYQVTQFGKPVTLSCSQTLNHNVMYWYQQKSSQAPKLLFHYYDKDFNNEADTPDNFQSRRPNTSFCFLDIRSPGLGDTAMYLCATSRDRFEAFFGQGTRLTVV.

This rearrangement joins TRBV6-2 or TRBV6-3 to TRBJ1-5, with a possible D match to TRBD1 (5 bases). Germline values: CDR1 MNHEY, CDR2 SVGEGT. Trimming stripped 8 bases from V and 11 bases from J, with 19 bases between. The CDR3 totals 13 residues. The CDR3 DNA sequence: TGTGCCAGCGAAAATGCGGGGTTCAGGGCCCAGCATTTT. Translation: CASENAGFRAQHF.

This clonotype counts as medium-sized. The chain combines TRBV12-3 or TRBV12-4 with TRBJ2-3; the D gene is possibly TRBD2 (5 bases). The CDR3 spans 13 residues. Trimming pared 10 bases from V and 2 bases from J, leaving 13 bases between. The CDR3 bases are TGTGCCACCTCTGGACTTTTCACAGATACGCAGTATTTT. This encodes CATSGLFTDTQYF.

Judged by abundance, this clonotype is medium-sized (0.01 to 0.1%). The J gene is TRBJ1-1, the V gene TRBV5-6; 7 nucleotides align to TRBD1. The ends lost 3 bases at V and 9 bases at J; junction bases unmatched: 2. The CDR3 contains 11 residues. Per germline, CDR1 SGHDT and CDR2 YYEEEE. The CDR3 is CASSSTGKAFF. The CDR3 DNA sequence: TGTGCCAGCAGCTCGACAGGGAAAGCTTTCTTT.